The rows below give T cell receptor beta chains drawn from one sample of a study of technical replicates of blood from a handful of donors. Sequenced by immunoSEQ multiplex PCR; TCRdb stores in-frame clones only, minus some. The sample gives tens of thousands of clones, over 80% of which show up once; roughly 0.41% is in the top ten. What was sequenced was T cells isolated from PBMCs. The origin of the receptors is a human donor in good health. CDR3s include the opening cysteine and the closing phenylalanine or tryptophan. A D gene is named only where the DNA matches it firmly. Part of the rows lack a size; the others show once, few, many or a class for expanded clones.

D,V,size,J,CDR3,DNA
NA,TRBV7-8,NA,TRBJ2-1,CASSLDSLSNEQFF,TGTGCCAGCAGCTTGGACAGTCTATCGAATGAGCAGTTCTTC
NA,TRBV9,NA,TRBJ1-4,CASSSMSEGEKLFF,TGTGCCAGCAGCAGTATGTCGGAGGGAGAAAAACTGTTTTTT
NA,TRBV27,NA,TRBJ1-4,CASSLVGAGEKLFF,TGTGCCAGCAGTTTAGTAGGGGCGGGGGAAAAACTGTTTTTT
NA,TRBV15,NA,TRBJ1-5,CATSPRGGRYQPQHF,TGTGCCACCAGTCCTAGGGGAGGCAGGTATCAGCCCCAGCATTTT
TRBD1,TRBV14,NA,TRBJ1-1,CASSQELTGWPFF,TGTGCCAGCAGCCAAGAGTTGACAGGGTGGCCTTTCTTT
TRBD1,TRBV28,NA,TRBJ1-4,CASSFGTATNEKLFF,TGTGCCAGCAGTTTCGGGACAGCAACTAATGAAAAACTGTTTTTT
NA,TRBV20-1,NA,TRBJ1-4,CSARSGLTHFF,TGCAGTGCTAGGTCCGGGTTGACCCACTTTTTT
NA,TRBV7-8,NA,TRBJ1-5,CAVTSGEGDQPQHF,TGTGCCGTCACCTCGGGGGAGGGTGATCAGCCCCAGCATTTT
NA,TRBV19,NA,TRBJ1-1,CASSIGGGAFF,TGTGCCAGTAGTATAGGAGGGGGAGCTTTCTTT
NA,TRBV30,NA,TRBJ1-2,CAWSPRARGYTF,TGTGCCTGGAGTCCCAGGGCCCGGGGCTACACCTTC
NA,TRBV5-1,NA,TRBJ2-5,CASSPVGADSRETQYF,TGCGCCAGCAGCCCCGTGGGAGCCGACTCACGGGAGACCCAGTACTTC
TRBD1,TRBV7-8,NA,TRBJ2-7,CASSEQGARTYEQYF,TGTGCCAGCAGCGAACAGGGGGCCCGCACCTACGAGCAGTACTTC
NA,TRBV7-2,NA,TRBJ2-7,CASSYQGGSYEQYF,TGTGCCAGCAGCTACCAGGGAGGCAGCTACGAGCAGTACTTC
TRBD1,TRBV10-1,few,TRBJ1-1,CASSEGQGRITEAFF,TGCGCCAGCAGTGAGGGACAGGGGAGGATCACTGAAGCTTTCTTT
TRBD2,TRBV9,NA,TRBJ2-7,CASSVGNSGGLYEQYF,TGTGCCAGCAGCGTAGGAAATAGCGGGGGCCTCTACGAGCAGTACTTC
NA,TRBV2,NA,TRBJ1-1,CASNRDTEAFF,TGTGCCAGCAACAGGGACACTGAAGCTTTCTTT
TRBD2,TRBV5-1,NA,TRBJ2-2,CASSPVASGRALRGELFF,TGCGCCAGCAGCCCGGTGGCCAGCGGGAGGGCCTTGCGCGGGGAGCTGTTTTTT
NA,TRBV28,NA,TRBJ2-7,CASSFGSAESSYEQYF,TGTGCCAGCAGTTTTGGATCGGCGGAAAGCTCCTACGAGCAGTACTTC
NA,TRBV7-8,NA,TRBJ2-7,CASSRTPEQSYEQYF,TGTGCCAGCAGCCGAACCCCGGAACAGTCCTACGAGCAGTACTTC
NA,TRBV9,NA,TRBJ2-7,CASSVSGQPYEQYF,TGTGCCAGCAGCGTAAGTGGACAACCCTACGAGCAGTACTTC
TRBD1,TRBV27,NA,TRBJ1-2,CASSLYRREDRARYGYTF,TGTGCCAGCAGTTTATATCGACGGGAGGACAGGGCCAGATATGGCTACACCTTC
NA,TRBV28,NA,TRBJ2-7,CASSFWHLSYEQYF,TGTGCCAGCAGTTTCTGGCACCTCTCCTACGAGCAGTACTTC
TRBD2,TRBV10-2,NA,TRBJ2-7,CASSDSGGPYEQYF,TGCGCCAGCAGTGACTCGGGAGGGCCCTACGAGCAGTACTTC
NA,TRBV15,NA,TRBJ1-5,CATSIGGVSNQPQHF,TGTGCCACCAGCATAGGGGGGGTTAGCAATCAGCCCCAGCATTTT
TRBD1,TRBV7-9,NA,TRBJ2-7,CASSFPGGGYEQYF,TGTGCCAGCAGCTTTCCAGGGGGCGGGTACGAGCAGTACTTC
NA,TRBV13,NA,TRBJ2-7,CASSWGLLAYEQYF,TGTGCCAGCAGCTGGGGACTCCTAGCCTACGAGCAGTACTTC
NA,TRBV25-1,once,TRBJ1-4,CASSESVGGPNEKLFF,TGTGCCAGCAGTGAGTCAGTTGGCGGCCCTAATGAAAAACTGTTTTTT
NA,TRBV27,NA,TRBJ1-1,CASCRDMNTEAFF,TGTGCCAGCTGTCGGGACATGAACACTGAAGCTTTCTTT
TRBD1,TRBV11-2,NA,TRBJ2-7,CASSFTGESEQYF,TGTGCCAGCAGCTTTACAGGGGAGAGCGAGCAGTACTTC
NA,TRBV6-4,NA,TRBJ1-5,CASSPSTGFGQPQHF,TGTGCCAGCAGCCCATCTACAGGGTTTGGTCAGCCCCAGCATTTT
TRBD1,TRBV27,NA,TRBJ1-5,CASSFSGQGGNQPQHF,TGTGCCAGCAGTTTCTCCGGACAGGGTGGCAATCAGCCCCAGCATTTT
TRBD1,TRBV28,NA,TRBJ1-4,CATLTGTGVEKLFF,TGTGCCACCCTGACCGGGACAGGGGTCGAAAAACTGTTTTTT
TRBD2,TRBV9,once,TRBJ2-7,CASSISGTSREQYF,TGTGCCAGCAGCATCTCCGGGACTAGCCGGGAGCAGTACTTC
TRBD2,TRBV27,NA,TRBJ2-7,CASSPRTSGIGEQYF,TGTGCCAGCAGTCCAAGGACTAGCGGGATCGGTGAGCAGTACTTC
NA,TRBV13,NA,TRBJ2-7,CASSLGGLAKNSYEQYF,TGTGCCAGCAGCTTAGGTGGGCTAGCAAAAAACTCCTACGAGCAGTACTTC
NA,TRBV7-9,NA,TRBJ2-3,CASSLQRVGNWADTQYF,TGTGCCAGCAGCTTACAGAGGGTCGGGAATTGGGCAGATACGCAGTATTTT
NA,TRBV11-3,once,TRBJ1-1,CASSFRDKGTEAFF,TGTGCCAGCAGCTTCAGGGATAAAGGCACTGAAGCTTTCTTT
TRBD2,TRBV4-2,once,TRBJ2-7,CASQLAGAPEQYF,TGTGCCAGTCAATTAGCGGGAGCGCCCGAGCAGTACTTC
NA,TRBV30,few,TRBJ1-1,CAWSVGNTEAFF,TGTGCCTGGAGTGTCGGGAACACTGAAGCTTTCTTT
NA,TRBV4-3,NA,TRBJ1-2,CASSQEGLTGYTF,TGCGCCAGCAGCCAAGAGGGACTGACTGGCTACACCTTC
NA,TRBV5-6,NA,TRBJ2-2,CASSFPSAYTGELFF,TGTGCCAGCAGCTTTCCTAGCGCCTACACCGGGGAGCTGTTTTTT
TRBD1,TRBV27,few,TRBJ1-1,CASSLYRGTEAFF,TGTGCCAGCAGCCTATACAGGGGAACTGAAGCTTTCTTT
NA,TRBV6-6,NA,TRBJ1-5,CASSQSRSGVNQPQHF,TGTGCCAGCAGCCAAAGTAGGTCAGGGGTCAATCAGCCCCAGCATTTT
NA,TRBV11-2,once,TRBJ2-7,CASSLSGTLYYEQYF,TGTGCCAGCAGCCTCTCCGGGACACTATACTACGAGCAGTACTTC
NA,TRBV30,NA,TRBJ2-7,CAWSAPGVKQYF,TGTGCCTGGAGCGCTCCCGGGGTGAAGCAGTACTTC
NA,TRBV11-3,NA,TRBJ2-4,CASSYLAKNIQYF,TGTGCCAGCAGCTACTTAGCCAAAAACATTCAGTACTTC
NA,TRBV5-6,NA,TRBJ2-1,CASSLLGRPSDEQFF,TGTGCCAGCAGCTTGTTGGGGAGGCCCTCGGATGAGCAGTTCTTC
TRBD2,TRBV7-9,NA,TRBJ2-1,CASRRTSGRGSSYNEQFF,TGTGCCAGCAGGCGAACTAGCGGGAGGGGTAGCTCCTACAATGAGCAGTTCTTC
NA,TRBV7-3,NA,TRBJ1-1,CASSLSPRTEAFF,TGTGCCAGCAGCTTATCGCCGCGCACTGAAGCTTTCTTT
TRBD1,TRBV11-2,NA,TRBJ1-4,CASSRTGVNEKLFF,TGTGCCAGCAGCAGGACAGGGGTAAATGAAAAACTGTTTTTT
TRBD2,TRBV29-1,NA,TRBJ2-1,CSVDSGSSYNEQFF,TGCAGCGTAGATAGCGGGAGCTCCTACAATGAGCAGTTCTTC
NA,TRBV18,NA,TRBJ2-1,CASSPSRGSYNEQFF,TGTGCCAGCTCACCATCTCGGGGTTCCTACAATGAGCAGTTCTTC
NA,TRBV11-3,NA,TRBJ2-1,CASSLERAGDNEQFF,TGTGCCAGCAGCTTAGAGAGGGCGGGTGACAATGAGCAGTTCTTC
NA,TRBV7-3,NA,TRBJ2-1,CASSLNGEQFF,TGTGCCAGCAGCTTAAACGGTGAGCAGTTCTTC
NA,TRBV6-1,once,TRBJ2-1,CASSRSGQSYNEQFF,TGTGCCAGCAGCAGAAGCGGGCAATCCTACAATGAGCAGTTCTTC
TRBD1,TRBV10-3,NA,TRBJ2-3,CAIRGRDRESTQYF,TGTGCCATCAGAGGCCGGGACAGGGAATCTACGCAGTATTTT
NA,TRBV6-1,few,TRBJ1-5,CASSAESNQPQHF,TGTGCCAGCAGTGCAGAAAGCAATCAGCCCCAGCATTTT